This section outlines one TCR beta chain sequence together with its context. Its specificity is unknown. Germline V gene sequence: CDR1 SGHTA, CDR2 FQGNSA. Trimming cost V 2 bases and J 8 bases; bases outside gene matches: 17. The CDR3 length is 17 residues. This record belongs to a study of cytomegalovirus exposure and HLA in healthy donors. Overall study results and limits: The authors later found TCR association rates varying by HLA locus, with DRB1 most and HLA-C fewest. Presence/absence analysis assumed near-uniform sequencing depth across donors.

Both 60 Vbeta primers and 13 Jbeta primers went into the PCR. Produced via immunoSEQ multiplex PCR; TCRdb's table is partial and in-frame only. The table has tens of thousands of clones, more than 60% seen once. Sequencing input: PBMCs. This chain uses TRBV7-2 with TRBJ1-2; 7 bases match TRBD1. The source is a male donor in good health and CMV-seropositive. CDR3 region: CASSLHRLPTGLDGYTF. The CDR3 DNA reads TGTGCCAGCAGCTTACACCGCTTGCCGACAGGGCTAGACGGCTACACCTTC.